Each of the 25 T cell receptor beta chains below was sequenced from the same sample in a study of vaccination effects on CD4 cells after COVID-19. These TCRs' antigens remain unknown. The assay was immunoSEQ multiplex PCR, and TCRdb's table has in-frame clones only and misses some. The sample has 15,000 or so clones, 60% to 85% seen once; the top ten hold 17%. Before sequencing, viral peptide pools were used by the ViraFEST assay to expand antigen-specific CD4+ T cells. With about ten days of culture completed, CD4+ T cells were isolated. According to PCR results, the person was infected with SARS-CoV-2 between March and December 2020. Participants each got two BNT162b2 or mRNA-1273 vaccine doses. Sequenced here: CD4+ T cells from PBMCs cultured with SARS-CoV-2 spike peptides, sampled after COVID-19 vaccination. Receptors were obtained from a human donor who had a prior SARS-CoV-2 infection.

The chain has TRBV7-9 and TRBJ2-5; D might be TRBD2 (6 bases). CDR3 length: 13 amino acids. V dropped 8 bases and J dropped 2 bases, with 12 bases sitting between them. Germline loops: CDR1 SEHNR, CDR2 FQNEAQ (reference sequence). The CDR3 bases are TGTGCCAGCGTCCGGGACTCTCAAGAGACCCAGTACTTC. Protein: CASVRDSQETQYF.

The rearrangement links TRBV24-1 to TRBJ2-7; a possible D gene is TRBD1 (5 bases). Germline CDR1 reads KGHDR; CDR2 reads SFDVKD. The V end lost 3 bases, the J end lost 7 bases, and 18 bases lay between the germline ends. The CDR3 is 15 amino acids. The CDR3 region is CATSDSRGTGEEQYF. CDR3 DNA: TGTGCCACCAGTGATAGTAGGGGAACAGGTGAAGAGCAGTACTTC.

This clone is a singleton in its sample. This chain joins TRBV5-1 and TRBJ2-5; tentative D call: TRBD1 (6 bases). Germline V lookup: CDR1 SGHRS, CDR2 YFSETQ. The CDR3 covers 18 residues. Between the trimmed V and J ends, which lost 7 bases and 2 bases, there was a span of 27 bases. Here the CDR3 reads CASALNPLASGTQETQYF. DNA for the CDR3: TGCGCCAGCGCACTTAACCCGTTGGCCTCGGGGACACAAGAGACCCAGTACTTC.

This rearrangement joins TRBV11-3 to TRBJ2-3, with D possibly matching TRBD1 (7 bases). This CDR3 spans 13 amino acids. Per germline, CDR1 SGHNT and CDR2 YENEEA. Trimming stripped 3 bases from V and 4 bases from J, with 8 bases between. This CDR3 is CASSFRGADTQYF. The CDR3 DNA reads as TGTGCCAGCAGCTTCAGGGGGGCAGATACGCAGTATTTT.

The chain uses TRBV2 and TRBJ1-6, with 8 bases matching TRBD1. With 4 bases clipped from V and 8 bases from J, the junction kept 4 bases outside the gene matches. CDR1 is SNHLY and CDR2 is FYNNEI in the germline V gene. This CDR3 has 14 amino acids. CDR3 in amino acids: CASSAGTGDSPLHF. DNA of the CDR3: TGTGCCAGCAGTGCTGGGACAGGAGATTCACCCCTCCACTTT.

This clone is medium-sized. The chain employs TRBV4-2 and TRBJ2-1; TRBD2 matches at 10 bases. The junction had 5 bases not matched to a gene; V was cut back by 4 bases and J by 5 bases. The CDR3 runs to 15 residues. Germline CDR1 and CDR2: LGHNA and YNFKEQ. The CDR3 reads CASSPGLAGDNEQFF. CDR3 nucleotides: TGTGCCAGCAGCCCCGGGCTAGCGGGGGACAATGAGCAGTTCTTC.

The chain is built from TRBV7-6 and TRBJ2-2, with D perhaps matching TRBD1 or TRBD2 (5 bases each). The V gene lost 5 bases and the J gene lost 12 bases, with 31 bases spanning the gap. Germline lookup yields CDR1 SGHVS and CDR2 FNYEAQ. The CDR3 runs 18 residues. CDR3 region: CASSPAPGVNGAPAQLFF. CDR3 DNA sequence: TGTGCCAGCAGCCCCGCACCCGGGGTCAATGGGGCACCAGCGCAGCTGTTTTTT.

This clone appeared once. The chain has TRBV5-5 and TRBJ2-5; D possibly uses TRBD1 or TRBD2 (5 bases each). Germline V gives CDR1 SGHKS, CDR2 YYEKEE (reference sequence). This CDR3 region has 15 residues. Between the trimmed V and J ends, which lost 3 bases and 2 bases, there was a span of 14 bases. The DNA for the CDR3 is TGTGCCAGCAGCTCGGGGCTAGGCGCTCAAGAGACCCAGTACTTC. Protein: CASSSGLGAQETQYF.

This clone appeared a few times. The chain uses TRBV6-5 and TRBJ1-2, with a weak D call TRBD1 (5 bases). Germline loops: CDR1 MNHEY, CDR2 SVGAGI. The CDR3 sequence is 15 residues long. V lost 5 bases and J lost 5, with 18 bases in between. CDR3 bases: TGTGCCAGCAGTCGTGAACATAGGGGCCTGTATGGCTACACCTTC. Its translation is CASSREHRGLYGYTF.

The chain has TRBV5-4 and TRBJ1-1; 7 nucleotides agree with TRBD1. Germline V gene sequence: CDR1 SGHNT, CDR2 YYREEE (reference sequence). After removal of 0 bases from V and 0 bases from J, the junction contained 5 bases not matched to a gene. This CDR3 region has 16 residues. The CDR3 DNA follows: TGTGCCAGCAGCTTGGGGACAGGCCCAATGAACACTGAAGCTTTCTTT. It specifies CASSLGTGPMNTEAFF.

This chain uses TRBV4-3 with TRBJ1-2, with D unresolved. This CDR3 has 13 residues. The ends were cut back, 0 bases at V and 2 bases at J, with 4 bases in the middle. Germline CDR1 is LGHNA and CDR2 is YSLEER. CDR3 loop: CASSQDGNYGYTF. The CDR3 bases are TGCGCCAGCAGCCAAGACGGAAACTATGGCTACACCTTC.

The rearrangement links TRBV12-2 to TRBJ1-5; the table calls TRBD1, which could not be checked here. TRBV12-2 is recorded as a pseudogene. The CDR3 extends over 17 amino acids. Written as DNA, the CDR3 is TGTGCAAGTCGCTTAGGACAGGGGGATTATAGCAATCAGCCCCAGCATTTT. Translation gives CASRLGQGDYSNQPQHF.

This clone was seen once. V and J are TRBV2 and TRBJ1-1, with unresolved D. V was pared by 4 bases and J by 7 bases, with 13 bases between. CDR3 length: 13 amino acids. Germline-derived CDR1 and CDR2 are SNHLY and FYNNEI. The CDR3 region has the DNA TGTGCCAGCAGTGTAACTACAGCGGGTGAAGCTTTCTTT. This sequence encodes CASSVTTAGEAFF. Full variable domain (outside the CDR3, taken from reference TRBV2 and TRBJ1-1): EPEVTQTPSHQVTQMGQEVILRCVPISNHLYFYWYRQILGQKVEFLVSFYNNEISEKSEIFDDQFSVERPDGSNFTLKIRSTKLEDSAMYFCASSVTTAGEAFFGQGTRLTVV.

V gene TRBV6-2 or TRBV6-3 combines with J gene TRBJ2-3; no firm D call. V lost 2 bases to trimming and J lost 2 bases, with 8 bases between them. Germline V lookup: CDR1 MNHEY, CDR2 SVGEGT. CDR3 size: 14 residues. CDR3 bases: TGTGCCAGCAGTTACCGAGGAAACACAGATACGCAGTATTTT. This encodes CASSYRGNTDTQYF.

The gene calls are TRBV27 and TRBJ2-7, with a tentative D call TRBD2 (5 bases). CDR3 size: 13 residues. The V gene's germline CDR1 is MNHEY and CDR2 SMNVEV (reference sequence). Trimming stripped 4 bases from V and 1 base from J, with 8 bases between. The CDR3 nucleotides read TGTGCCAGCAGTTCGGACTTGTCCTACGAGCAGTACTTC. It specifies CASSSDLSYEQYF.

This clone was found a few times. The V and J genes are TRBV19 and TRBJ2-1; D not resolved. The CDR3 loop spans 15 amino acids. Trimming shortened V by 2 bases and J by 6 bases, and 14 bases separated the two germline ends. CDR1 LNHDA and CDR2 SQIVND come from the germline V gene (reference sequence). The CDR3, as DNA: TGTGCCAGTAGTATAAGTCGGGTTGGCCTCAATGAGCAGTTCTTC. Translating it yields CASSISRVGLNEQFF. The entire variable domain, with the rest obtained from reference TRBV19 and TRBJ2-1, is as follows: DGGITQSPKYLFRKEGQNVTLSCEQNLNHDAMYWYRQDPGQGLRLIYYSQIVNDFQKGDIAEGYSVSREKKESFPLTVTSAQKNPTAFYLCASSISRVGLNEQFFGPGTRLTVL.

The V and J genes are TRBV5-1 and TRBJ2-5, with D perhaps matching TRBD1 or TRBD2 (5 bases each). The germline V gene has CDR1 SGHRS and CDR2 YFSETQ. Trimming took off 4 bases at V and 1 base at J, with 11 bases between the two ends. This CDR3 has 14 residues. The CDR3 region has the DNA TGCGCCAGCAGCGGGGGAGTTCGCCAAGAGACCCAGTACTTC. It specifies CASSGGVRQETQYF.

The CDR3 bases are TGTGCCAGCAGAAACCCCGGGACGTCTGGAAACACCATATATTTT. Residues: CASRNPGTSGNTIYF. The chain uses TRBV25-1 and TRBJ1-3; a weak D match, TRBD1 (5 bases). CDR1 is MGHDK and CDR2 is SYGVNS in the germline V gene. With 6 bases removed from V and 1 base from J, the gap between germline ends came to 13 bases. The CDR3 sequence is 15 residues long. Supplemented by reference TRBV25-1 and TRBJ1-3, the full variable domain reads EADIYQTPRYLVIGTGKKITLECSQTMGHDKMYWYQQDPGMELHLIHYSYGVNSTEKGDLSSESTVSRIRTEHFPLTLESARPSHTSQYLCASRNPGTSGNTIYFGEGSWLTVV.

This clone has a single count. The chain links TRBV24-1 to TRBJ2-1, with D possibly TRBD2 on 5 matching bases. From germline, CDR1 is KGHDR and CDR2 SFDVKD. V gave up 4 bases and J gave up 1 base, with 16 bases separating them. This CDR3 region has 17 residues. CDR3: CATSDPVSGVSYNEQFF. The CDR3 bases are TGTGCCACCAGTGACCCCGTCAGCGGTGTGTCCTACAATGAGCAGTTCTTC.

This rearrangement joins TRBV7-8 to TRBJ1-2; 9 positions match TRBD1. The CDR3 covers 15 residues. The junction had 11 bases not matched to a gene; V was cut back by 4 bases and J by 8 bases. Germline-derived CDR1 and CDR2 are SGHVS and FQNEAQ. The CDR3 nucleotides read TGTGCCAGCAGCTCATCGTCACAGGGGGCTGGGGGCTACACCTTC. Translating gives CASSSSSQGAGGYTF.

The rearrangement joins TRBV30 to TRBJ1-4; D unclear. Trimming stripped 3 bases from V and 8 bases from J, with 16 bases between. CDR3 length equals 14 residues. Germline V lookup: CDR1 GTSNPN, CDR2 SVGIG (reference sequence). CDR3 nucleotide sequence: TGTGCCTGGAGCGCCCCAGACATCGGAGAAAAACTGTTTTTT. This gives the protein CAWSAPDIGEKLFF.

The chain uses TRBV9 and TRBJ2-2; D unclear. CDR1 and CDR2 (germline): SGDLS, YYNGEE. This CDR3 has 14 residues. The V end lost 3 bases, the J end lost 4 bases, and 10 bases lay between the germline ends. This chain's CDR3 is CASSATTTTGELFF. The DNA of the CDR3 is TGTGCCAGCAGCGCGACCACTACCACCGGGGAGCTGTTTTTT.

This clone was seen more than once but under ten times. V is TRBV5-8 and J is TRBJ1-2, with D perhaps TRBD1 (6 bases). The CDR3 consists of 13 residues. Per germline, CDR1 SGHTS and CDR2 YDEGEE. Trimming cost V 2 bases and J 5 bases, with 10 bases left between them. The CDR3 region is CASSLQGWYGYTF. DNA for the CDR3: TGTGCCAGCAGCTTACAGGGATGGTATGGCTACACCTTC.

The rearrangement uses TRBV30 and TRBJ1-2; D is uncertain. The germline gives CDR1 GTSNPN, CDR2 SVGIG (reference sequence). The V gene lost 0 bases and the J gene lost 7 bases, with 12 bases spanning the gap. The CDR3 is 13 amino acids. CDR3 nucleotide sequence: TGTGCCTGGAGTGTACTACAACCCCCTGGCTACACCTTC. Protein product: CAWSVLQPPGYTF.

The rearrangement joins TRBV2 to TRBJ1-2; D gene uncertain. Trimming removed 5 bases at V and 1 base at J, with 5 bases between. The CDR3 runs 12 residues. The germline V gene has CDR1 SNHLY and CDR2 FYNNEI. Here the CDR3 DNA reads TGTGCCAGCAGTACGGATAACTATGGCTACACCTTC. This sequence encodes CASSTDNYGYTF.